These 14 T cell receptor beta chains came from one sample sequenced in a study of control samples from healthy donors and cancer patients. Method: immunoSEQ multiplex PCR; TCRdb's copy keeps in-frame clones and lacks some. The sample has around 160,000 clones; approximately 93% are singletons. The sequenced sample was blood. The source of these receptors is a man aged 18 to 30 in good health.

The gene calls are TRBV6-6 and TRBJ2-3; TRBD1 matches at 8 bases. CDR3 length equals 16 residues. Losses at the gene ends were 5 bases for V and 3 bases for J; bases not matched to a gene: 10. Looked up from germline, CDR1 is MNHNY and CDR2 is SVGAGI (reference sequence). The CDR3 DNA reads TGTGCCAGCAGTCCACCCGGGACAGGACTGACAGATACGCAGTATTTT. Amino acids: CASSPPGTGLTDTQYF.

This sequence joins TRBV30 and TRBJ1-2; the D is unclear. Germline V gene sequence: CDR1 GTSNPN, CDR2 SVGIG (reference sequence). The V gene lost 1 base and the J gene lost 4 bases, with 7 bases spanning the gap. This CDR3 is built from 12 residues. CDR3 sequence (DNA): TGTGCCTGGAGTGGAAGAGGCTATGGCTACACCTTC. This codes for CAWSGRGYGYTF. Supplemented by reference TRBV30 and TRBJ1-2, the full variable domain reads SQTIHQWPATLVQPVGSPLSLECTVEGTSNPNLYWYRQAAGRGLQLLFYSVGIGQISSEVPQNLSASRPQDRQFILSSKKLLLSDSGFYLCAWSGRGYGYTFGSGTRLTVV.

This chain connects TRBV27 to TRBJ1-2; a weak D match, TRBD1 (6 bases). Trimming removed 4 bases from V and 4 bases from J, with 13 bases in between. CDR3 size: 14 residues. CDR1 and CDR2 (germline): MNHEY, SMNVEV (reference sequence). This CDR3 reads CASSSRGEGYGYTF. The CDR3 region has the DNA TGTGCCAGCAGTTCCAGGGGAGAGGGCTATGGCTACACCTTC.

The gene calls are TRBV10-3 and TRBJ2-1; D uncertain. The length of the CDR3 is 18 residues. The germline V and J ends were trimmed by 0 bases and 5 bases, with 20 bases remaining between them. In germline, CDR1 is ENHRY, CDR2 SYGVKD. The CDR3 DNA sequence: TGTGCCATCAGTGAGTCACCTGAAAACTTACCCCACGACAATGAGCAGTTCTTC. Translating gives CAISESPENLPHDNEQFF.

This chain uses TRBV9 with TRBJ2-2, with D possibly TRBD1 on 6 matching bases. Germline V gene data show CDR1 as SGDLS and CDR2 as YYNGEE. This CDR3 is 15 amino acids long. Trimming stripped 1 base from V and 6 bases from J, with 13 bases between. This chain's CDR3 is CASSVYRERAGELFF. The CDR3 DNA reads as TGTGCCAGCAGCGTATACAGGGAGAGAGCCGGGGAGCTGTTTTTT.

This clone was observed a few times. The DNA for the CDR3 is TGTGCCAGCAGTCGCCCCCCGCGGAGGATCCCCTACGAGCAGTACTTC. It is translated as CASSRPPRRIPYEQYF. The chain joins TRBV6-2 or TRBV6-3 to TRBJ2-7, with a tentative D call TRBD2 (5 bases). Germline V lookup: CDR1 MNHEY, CDR2 SVGEGT. Between the trimmed V and J ends, which lost 5 bases and 2 bases, there was a span of 19 bases. CDR3 length: 16 residues.

The gene calls are TRBV27 and TRBJ1-2; D possibly corresponds to TRBD1 (6 bases). V was shortened by 6 bases and J by 6 bases, with 29 bases between the two germline ends. The CDR3 extends over 18 amino acids. The germline CDR1 and CDR2 sequences are MNHEY and SMNVEV (reference sequence). The CDR3 DNA reads as TGTGCCAGCAGCCCCATGGGGGCAGGGTCCCTCGTCGCCAATGGCTACACCTTC. It is translated as CASSPMGAGSLVANGYTF.

This clone was observed a single time. The V and J genes are TRBV19 and TRBJ1-1; D remains ambiguous. The CDR3 has 13 residues. The V end lost 0 bases, the J end lost 1 base, and 3 bases lay between the germline ends. The germline V gene encodes CDR1 LNHDA and CDR2 SQIVND (reference sequence). CDR3 sequence: CASSIDRNTEAFF. The CDR3 nucleotides are TGTGCCAGTAGTATAGACAGGAACACTGAAGCTTTCTTT.

The rearrangement uses TRBV18 and TRBJ2-3, with TRBD2 matching over 9 bases. The CDR3 spans 16 residues. V lost 3 bases, J lost 2 bases, and 6 bases stayed unmatched. Germline V gene lookup returns CDR1 KGHSH and CDR2 LQKENI. CDR3 loop: CASSPRLAVHTDTQYF. CDR3 coding DNA: TGTGCCAGCTCACCGCGACTAGCGGTACACACAGATACGCAGTATTTT.

The chain couples TRBV28 to TRBJ1-5, with TRBD1 matching over 9 bases. Germline V gene sequence: CDR1 MDHEN, CDR2 SYDVKM. The CDR3 has 14 residues. V lost 4 bases to trimming and J lost 6 bases; unmatched junction nucleotides: 4. CDR3: CASSSGTGTQPQHF. The DNA for the CDR3 is TGTGCCAGCAGTTCCGGGACAGGGACTCAGCCCCAGCATTTT.

J is TRBJ2-7 and V is TRBV12-5; 7 nucleotides match TRBD2. The CDR3 length is 15 residues. Trimming cost V 3 bases and J 5 bases; bases outside gene matches: 10. CDR1 LGHNT and CDR2 FRNRAP come from the germline V gene. The CDR3 reads CASGLLRGLGDEQYF. CDR3 coding DNA: TGTGCTAGTGGTTTATTGCGGGGGTTGGGGGACGAGCAGTACTTC.

V is TRBV24-1 and J is TRBJ1-2; D unresolved. Germline assignment: CDR1 KGHDR and CDR2 SFDVKD. V dropped 6 bases and J dropped 1 base, with 23 bases sitting between them. The CDR3 is made up of 18 amino acids. The CDR3 nucleotides read TGTGCCACCAGTCTAAGATTGACTGTTCGGGCTCTTAACTATGGCTACACCTTC. As protein: CATSLRLTVRALNYGYTF.

This rearrangement joins TRBV3-1 (or the pseudogene TRBV3-2) to TRBJ1-5; D gene unclear. The germline V and J ends were trimmed by 1 base and 0 bases, with 4 bases remaining between them. Germline CDR1 reads LGHDT; CDR2 reads YNNKEL (reference sequence). This CDR3 has 14 residues. CDR3 DNA: TGTGCCAGCAGCCAAGTAGTTAGCAATCAGCCCCAGCATTTT. Translation: CASSQVVSNQPQHF.

The chain joins TRBV28 to TRBJ1-3; D is undetermined. CDR3 length: 12 amino acids. The V end lost 6 bases, the J end lost 2 bases, and 5 bases lay between the germline ends. Germline V lookup: CDR1 MDHEN, CDR2 SYDVKM. CDR3 DNA sequence: TGTGCCAGCAGGCGCCCTGGAAACACCATATATTTT. Its protein product is CASRRPGNTIYF.